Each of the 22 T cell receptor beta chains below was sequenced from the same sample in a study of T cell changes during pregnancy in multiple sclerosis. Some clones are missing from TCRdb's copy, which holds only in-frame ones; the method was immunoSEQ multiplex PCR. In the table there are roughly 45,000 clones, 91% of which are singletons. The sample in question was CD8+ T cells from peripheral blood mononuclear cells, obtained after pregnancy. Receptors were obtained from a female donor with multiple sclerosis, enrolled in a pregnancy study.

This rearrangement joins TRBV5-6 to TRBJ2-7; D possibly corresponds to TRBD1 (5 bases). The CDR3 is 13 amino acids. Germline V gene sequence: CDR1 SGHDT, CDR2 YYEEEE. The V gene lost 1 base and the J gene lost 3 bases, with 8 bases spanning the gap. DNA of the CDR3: TGTGCCAGCAGCTTGAGCAGGGACTACGAGCAGTACTTC. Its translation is CASSLSRDYEQYF.

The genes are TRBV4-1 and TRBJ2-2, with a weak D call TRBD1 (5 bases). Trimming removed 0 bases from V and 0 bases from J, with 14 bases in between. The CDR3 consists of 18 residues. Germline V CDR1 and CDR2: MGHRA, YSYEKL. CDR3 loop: CASSQETALVSNTGELFF. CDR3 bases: TGCGCCAGCAGCCAAGAGACAGCCTTAGTATCGAACACCGGGGAGCTGTTTTTT.

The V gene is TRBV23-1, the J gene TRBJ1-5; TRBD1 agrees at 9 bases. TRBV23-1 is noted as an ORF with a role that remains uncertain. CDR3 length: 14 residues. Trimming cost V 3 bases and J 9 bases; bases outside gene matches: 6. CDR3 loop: CASSHRDRVWPQHF. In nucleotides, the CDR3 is TGCGCCAGCAGTCACCGGGACAGGGTCTGGCCCCAGCATTTT.

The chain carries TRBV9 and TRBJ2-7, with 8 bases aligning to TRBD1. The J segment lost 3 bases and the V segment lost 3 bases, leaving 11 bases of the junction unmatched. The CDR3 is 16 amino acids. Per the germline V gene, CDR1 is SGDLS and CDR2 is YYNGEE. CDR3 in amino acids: CASSEAGTGPIYEQYF. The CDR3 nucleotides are TGTGCCAGCAGCGAGGCCGGGACAGGCCCCATCTACGAGCAGTACTTC.

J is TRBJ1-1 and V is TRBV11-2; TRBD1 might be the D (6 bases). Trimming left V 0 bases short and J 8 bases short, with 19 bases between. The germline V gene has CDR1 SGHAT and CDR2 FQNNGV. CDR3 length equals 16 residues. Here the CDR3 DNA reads TGTGCCAGCAGCTTAGATGCTTTTCAGACAGGATTAGAAGCTTTCTTT. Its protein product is CASSLDAFQTGLEAFF.

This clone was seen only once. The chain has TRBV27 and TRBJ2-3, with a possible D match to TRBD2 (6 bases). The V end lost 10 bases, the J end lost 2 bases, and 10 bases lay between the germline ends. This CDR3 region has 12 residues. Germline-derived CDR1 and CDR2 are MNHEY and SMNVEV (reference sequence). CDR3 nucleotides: TGTGCCATCCGGGACTTCACAGATACGCAGTATTTT. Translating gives CAIRDFTDTQYF.

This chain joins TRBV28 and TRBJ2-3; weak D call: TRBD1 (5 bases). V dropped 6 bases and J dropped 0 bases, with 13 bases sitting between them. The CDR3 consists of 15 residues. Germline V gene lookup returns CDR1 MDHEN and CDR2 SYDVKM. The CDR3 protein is CASSLGHYSTDTQYF. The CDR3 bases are TGTGCCAGCAGCCTAGGACACTATAGCACAGATACGCAGTATTTT.

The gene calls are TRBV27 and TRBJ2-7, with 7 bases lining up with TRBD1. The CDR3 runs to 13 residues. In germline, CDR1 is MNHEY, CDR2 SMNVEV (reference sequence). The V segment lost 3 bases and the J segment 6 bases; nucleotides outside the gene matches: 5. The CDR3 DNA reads TGTGCCAGCAGTTTTACAGGGGCCGTCGAGCAGTACTTC. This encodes CASSFTGAVEQYF.

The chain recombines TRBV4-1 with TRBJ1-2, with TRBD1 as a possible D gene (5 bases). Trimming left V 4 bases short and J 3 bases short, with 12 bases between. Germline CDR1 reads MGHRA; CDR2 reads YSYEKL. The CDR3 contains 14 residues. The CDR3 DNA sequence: TGCGCCAGCAGCCGTGACAGTTTCGACTATGGCTACACCTTC. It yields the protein CASSRDSFDYGYTF.

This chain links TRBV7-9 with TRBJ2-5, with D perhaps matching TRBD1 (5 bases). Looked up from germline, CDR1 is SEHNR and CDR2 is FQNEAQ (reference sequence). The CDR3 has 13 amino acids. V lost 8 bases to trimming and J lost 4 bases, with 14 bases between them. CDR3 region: CASGALSLETQYF. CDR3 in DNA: TGTGCCAGCGGGGCCCTTTCTCTAGAGACCCAGTACTTC.

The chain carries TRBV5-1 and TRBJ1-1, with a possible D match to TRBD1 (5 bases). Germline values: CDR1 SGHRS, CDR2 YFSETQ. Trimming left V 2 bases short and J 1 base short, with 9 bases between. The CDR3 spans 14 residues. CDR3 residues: CASSFRGGNTEAFF. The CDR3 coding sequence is TGCGCCAGCAGCTTTAGGGGAGGGAACACTGAAGCTTTCTTT.

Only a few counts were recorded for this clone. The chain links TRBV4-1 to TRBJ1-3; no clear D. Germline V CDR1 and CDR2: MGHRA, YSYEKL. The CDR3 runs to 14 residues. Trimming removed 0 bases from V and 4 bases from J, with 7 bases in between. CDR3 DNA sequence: TGCGCCAGCAGCCAAGATTTCGGGGGAAACACCATATATTTT. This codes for CASSQDFGGNTIYF.

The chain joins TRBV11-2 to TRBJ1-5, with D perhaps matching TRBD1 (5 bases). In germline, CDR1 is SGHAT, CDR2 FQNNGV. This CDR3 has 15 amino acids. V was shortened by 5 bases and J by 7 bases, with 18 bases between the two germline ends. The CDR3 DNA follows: TGTGCCAGCAGCCAAGGGGTCAGGGAAGGACAGCCCCAGCATTTT. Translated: CASSQGVREGQPQHF.

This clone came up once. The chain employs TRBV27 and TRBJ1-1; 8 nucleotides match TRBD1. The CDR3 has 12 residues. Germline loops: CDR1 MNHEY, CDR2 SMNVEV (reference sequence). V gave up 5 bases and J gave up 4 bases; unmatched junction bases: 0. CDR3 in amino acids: CASSTGGTEAFF. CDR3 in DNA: TGTGCCAGCAGTACAGGGGGCACTGAAGCTTTCTTT.

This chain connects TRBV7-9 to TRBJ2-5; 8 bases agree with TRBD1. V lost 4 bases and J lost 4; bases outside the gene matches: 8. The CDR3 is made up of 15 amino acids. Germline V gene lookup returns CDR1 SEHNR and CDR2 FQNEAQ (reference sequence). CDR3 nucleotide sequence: TGTGCCAGCAGCTCGAGGACAGGGAGTCCAGAGACCCAGTACTTC. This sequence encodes CASSSRTGSPETQYF.

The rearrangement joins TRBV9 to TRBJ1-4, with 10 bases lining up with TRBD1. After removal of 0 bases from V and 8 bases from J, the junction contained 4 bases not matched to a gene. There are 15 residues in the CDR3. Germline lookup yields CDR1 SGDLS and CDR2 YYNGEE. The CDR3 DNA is TGTGCCAGCAGCGTAGAGGGACAGGGGTTCGAAAAACTGTTTTTT. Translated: CASSVEGQGFEKLFF.

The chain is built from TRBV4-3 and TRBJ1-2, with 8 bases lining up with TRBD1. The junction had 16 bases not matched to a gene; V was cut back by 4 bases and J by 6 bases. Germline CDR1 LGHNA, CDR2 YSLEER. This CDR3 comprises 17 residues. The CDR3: CASSPGQVMEYVDGYTF. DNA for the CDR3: TGCGCCAGCAGCCCGGGACAGGTGATGGAATATGTTGATGGCTACACCTTC.

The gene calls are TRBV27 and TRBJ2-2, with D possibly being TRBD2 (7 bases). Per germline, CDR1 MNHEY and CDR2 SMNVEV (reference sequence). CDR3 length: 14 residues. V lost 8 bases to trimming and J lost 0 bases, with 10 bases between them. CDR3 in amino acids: CASGGGPNTGELFF. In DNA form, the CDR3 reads TGTGCCAGCGGCGGGGGCCCGAACACCGGGGAGCTGTTTTTT.

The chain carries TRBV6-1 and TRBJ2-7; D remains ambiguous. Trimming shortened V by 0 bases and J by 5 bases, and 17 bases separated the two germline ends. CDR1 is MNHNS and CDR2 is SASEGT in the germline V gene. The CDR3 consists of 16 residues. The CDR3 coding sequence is TGTGCCAGCAGTGAAGCTCAGGTTGCCGACGGCCACGAGCAGTACTTC. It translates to CASSEAQVADGHEQYF.

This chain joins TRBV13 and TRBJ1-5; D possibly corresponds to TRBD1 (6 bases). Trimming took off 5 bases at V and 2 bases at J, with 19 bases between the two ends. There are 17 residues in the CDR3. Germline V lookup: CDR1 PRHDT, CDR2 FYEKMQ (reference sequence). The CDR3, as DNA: TGTGCCAGCAGCGAAAGAACAGGGCTTGGAGGCAATCAGCCCCAGCATTTT. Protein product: CASSERTGLGGNQPQHF.

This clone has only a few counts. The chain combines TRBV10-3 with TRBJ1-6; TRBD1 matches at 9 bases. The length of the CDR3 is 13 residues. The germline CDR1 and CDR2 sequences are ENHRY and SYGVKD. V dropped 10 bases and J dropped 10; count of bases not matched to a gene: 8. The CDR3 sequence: CATLDRGGSPLHF. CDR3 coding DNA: TGTGCCACCTTAGACAGGGGGGGATCACCCCTCCACTTT.

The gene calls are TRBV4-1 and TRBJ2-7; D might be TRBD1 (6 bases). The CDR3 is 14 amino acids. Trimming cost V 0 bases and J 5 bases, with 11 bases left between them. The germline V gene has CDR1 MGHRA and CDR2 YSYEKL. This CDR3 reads CASSQEQGDHEQYF. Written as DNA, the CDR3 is TGCGCCAGCAGCCAAGAACAGGGTGACCACGAGCAGTACTTC.